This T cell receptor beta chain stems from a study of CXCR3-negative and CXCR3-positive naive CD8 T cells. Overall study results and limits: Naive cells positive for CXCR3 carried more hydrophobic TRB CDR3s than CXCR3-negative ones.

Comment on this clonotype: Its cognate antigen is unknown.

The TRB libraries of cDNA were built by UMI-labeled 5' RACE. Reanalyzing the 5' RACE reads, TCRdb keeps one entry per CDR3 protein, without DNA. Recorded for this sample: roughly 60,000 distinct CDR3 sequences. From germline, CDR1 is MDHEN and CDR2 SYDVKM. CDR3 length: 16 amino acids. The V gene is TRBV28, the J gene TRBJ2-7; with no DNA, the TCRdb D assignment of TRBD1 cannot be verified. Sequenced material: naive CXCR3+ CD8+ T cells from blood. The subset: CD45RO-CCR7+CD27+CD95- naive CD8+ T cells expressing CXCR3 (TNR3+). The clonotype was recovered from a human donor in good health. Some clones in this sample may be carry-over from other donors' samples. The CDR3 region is CASSLPYGGHIYEQYF.